The 30 T cell receptor beta chains below were found in one sample sequenced in a study of T cell responses to AZD1222 COVID-19 vaccine. This table comes from immunoSEQ multiplex PCR, and its TCRdb copy is limited to in-frame clones, with some not included. The sample contains 200,000 to 300,000 clones, just over 90% of which appear only once. The starting material was peripheral blood, obtained on day 0 of AZD1222 vaccination. Receptors originate from an adult in good health.

The J gene is TRBJ1-5, the V gene TRBV12-3 or TRBV12-4; tentative D call: TRBD1 (6 bases). The V end lost 5 bases, the J end lost 11 bases, and 16 bases lay between the germline ends. The CDR3 length is 13 residues. CDR3 loop: CASSPTGTLAQHF. DNA of the CDR3: TGTGCCAGCAGTCCGACAGGAACGCTGGCCCAGCATTTT.

The chain recombines TRBV21-1 with TRBJ2-7. TRBV21-1 constitutes a pseudogene. This CDR3 has 15 residues. CDR3 in amino acids: CASSKGWQRNYEQYF. CDR3 bases: TGTGCCAGCAGCAAGGGGTGGCAACGGAACTACGAGCAGTACTTC.

The gene calls are TRBV28 and TRBJ2-7; no clear D gene. The V and J ends lost 8 bases and 0 bases respectively, with 17 bases between them. Germline assignment: CDR1 MDHEN and CDR2 SYDVKM. This CDR3 has 15 residues. The CDR3 DNA sequence: TGTGCCAGCCTTCTCACGGGTCAGCACTCCTACGAGCAGTACTTC. This codes for CASLLTGQHSYEQYF.

V gene TRBV15 combines with J gene TRBJ2-7; 8 bases match TRBD2. With V trimmed by 0 bases and J by 5 bases, 6 bases remained unmatched. Germline V gives CDR1 LNHNV, CDR2 YYDKDF (reference sequence). This CDR3 contains 15 residues. The DNA of the CDR3 is TGTGCCACCAGCAGAGATCGGGAGGGGTGGGACGAGCAGTACTTC. This encodes CATSRDREGWDEQYF.

The rearrangement joins TRBV6-6 to TRBJ2-3; D is perhaps TRBD2 (5 bases). Germline lookup yields CDR1 MNHNY and CDR2 SVGAGI (reference sequence). The CDR3 runs to 14 residues. Trimming took off 2 bases at V and 4 bases at J, with 10 bases between the two ends. The DNA of the CDR3 is TGTGCCAGCAGTTACACCCCGGGGTCAGATACGCAGTATTTT. Translation: CASSYTPGSDTQYF.

The CDR3 DNA sequence: TGTGCCAGCAGCGACGGACTAGCGGGGACCGATACGCAGTATTTT. This encodes CASSDGLAGTDTQYF. The V gene is TRBV9, the J gene TRBJ2-3; 12 bases are shared with TRBD2. The CDR3 extends over 15 amino acids. Per the germline V gene, CDR1 is SGDLS and CDR2 is YYNGEE. V dropped 3 bases and J dropped 6; count of bases not matched to a gene: 5.

The chain is built from TRBV24-1 and TRBJ2-1, with 8 positions matching TRBD1. Germline V lookup: CDR1 KGHDR, CDR2 SFDVKD. The CDR3 covers 16 residues. Unmatched junction bases numbered 6, after V lost 5 bases and J lost 1 base. The CDR3 DNA reads TGTGCCACCAGTGTCTCAGGGGGCCGTTCCTACAATGAGCAGTTCTTC. This codes for CATSVSGGRSYNEQFF.

The genes are TRBV5-1 and TRBJ1-4; D might be TRBD1 (6 bases). This CDR3 has 16 amino acids. Germline V CDR1 and CDR2: SGHRS, YFSETQ. The V end was cut by 4 bases, the J end by 5 bases, with 18 bases between. As DNA, the CDR3 is TGCGCCAGCAGCACTTACTTCGGACAGTTAAATGAAAAACTGTTTTTT. This translates into CASSTYFGQLNEKLFF.

The rearrangement links TRBV5-1 to TRBJ2-2; no clear D gene. Germline values: CDR1 SGHRS, CDR2 YFSETQ. The V and J ends lost 0 bases and 4 bases respectively, with 7 bases between them. CDR3 length equals 14 residues. CDR3 DNA: TGCGCCAGCAGCTTGGAGATGAGCACCGGGGAGCTGTTTTTT. This codes for CASSLEMSTGELFF.

This chain joins TRBV28 and TRBJ1-5; a weak D match, TRBD1 (5 bases). The CDR3 runs to 13 residues. V dropped 3 bases and J dropped 4 bases, with 7 bases sitting between them. CDR1 and CDR2 from the germline V gene are MDHEN and SYDVKM. CDR3 region: CASSFEGNQPQHF. The DNA for the CDR3 is TGTGCCAGCAGTTTTGAGGGGAATCAGCCCCAGCATTTT.

This chain links TRBV2 with TRBJ1-4; D is undetermined. Germline CDR1 reads SNHLY; CDR2 reads FYNNEI. V was trimmed by 8 bases and J by 7 bases, leaving 14 bases between them. The CDR3 extends over 13 amino acids. The CDR3 DNA follows: TGTGCCAGCGCGATAGTATTTATTGAAAAACTGTTTTTT. Protein product: CASAIVFIEKLFF.

In this sample, this clone turned up once. The chain couples TRBV6-2 or TRBV6-3 to TRBJ1-3; 7 nucleotides line up with TRBD1. The germline gives CDR1 MNHEY, CDR2 SVGEGT. The J segment lost 0 bases and the V segment lost 6 bases, leaving 11 bases of the junction unmatched. The CDR3 contains 17 residues. CDR3 protein: CASSRGDRGFSGNTIYF. The CDR3 bases are TGTGCCAGCAGCCGGGGGGACAGAGGTTTCTCTGGAAACACCATATATTTT.

CDR3 amino acids: CASSFPGLAGAGQETQYF. Written as DNA, the CDR3 is TGTGCCAGCAGCTTCCCAGGACTAGCGGGAGCGGGACAAGAGACCCAGTACTTC. The chain employs TRBV7-6 and TRBJ2-5, with 13 positions matching TRBD2. This CDR3 is 18 amino acids long. Germline V gives CDR1 SGHVS, CDR2 FNYEAQ. After removal of 3 bases from V and 2 bases from J, the junction contained 9 bases not matched to a gene.

The chain combines TRBV29-1 with TRBJ2-7; D unclear. V was trimmed by 4 bases and J by 2 bases, leaving 6 bases between them. Germline CDR1 SQVTM, CDR2 ANQGSEA. The CDR3 has 11 amino acids. CDR3 amino acids: CSVGLPYEQYF. The CDR3 nucleotides are TGCAGCGTTGGATTACCCTACGAGCAGTACTTC.

The chain carries TRBV19 and TRBJ2-7, with 7 bases aligning to TRBD1. The length of the CDR3 is 13 residues. Looked up from germline, CDR1 is LNHDA and CDR2 is SQIVND (reference sequence). The V segment lost 6 bases and the J segment 4 bases; nucleotides outside the gene matches: 6. The DNA for the CDR3 is TGTGCCAGTAGCTCGAGACAGGGATACGAGCAGTACTTC. Its translation is CASSSRQGYEQYF. The full variable domain, with the rest looked up from reference TRBV19 and TRBJ2-7, is DGGITQSPKYLFRKEGQNVTLSCEQNLNHDAMYWYRQDPGQGLRLIYYSQIVNDFQKGDIAEGYSVSREKKESFPLTVTSAQKNPTAFYLCASSSRQGYEQYFGPGTRLTVT.

This rearrangement joins TRBV19 to TRBJ1-1; maybe TRBD1 (5 bases). Trimming took 7 bases from V and 0 from J, leaving 21 bases between them. Germline-derived CDR1 and CDR2 are LNHDA and SQIVND (reference sequence). The CDR3 contains 17 residues. The CDR3 nucleotides read TGTGCCAGTACCCCCAGAGGGGAGAGGTGGATGAACACTGAAGCTTTCTTT. Translated, it gives CASTPRGERWMNTEAFF.

The chain combines TRBV2 with TRBJ1-5, with D perhaps matching TRBD1 (6 bases). V was cut by 6 bases and J by 4 bases, with 13 bases left in between. This CDR3 spans 14 amino acids. Per germline, CDR1 SNHLY and CDR2 FYNNEI. The CDR3 loop reads CASRTGYPNQPQHF. DNA for the CDR3: TGTGCCAGCAGGACAGGTTATCCAAATCAGCCCCAGCATTTT.

The DNA for the CDR3 is TGTGCCAGCAGTTTATCTAGCATTGAGACCCAGTACTTC. Translated, it gives CASSLSSIETQYF. V and J are TRBV28 and TRBJ2-5; TRBD2 is a possible D gene (5 bases). The CDR3 extends over 13 amino acids. Germline V gene data show CDR1 as MDHEN and CDR2 as SYDVKM. The V end lost 1 base, the J end lost 5 bases, and 8 bases lay between the germline ends.

This clone was seen a single time. J is TRBJ2-3 and V is TRBV5-1; 7 bases are shared with TRBD1. The CDR3 runs 13 residues. Germline-derived CDR1 and CDR2 are SGHRS and YFSETQ. The junction had 1 base not matched to a gene; V was cut back by 2 bases and J by 4 bases. In DNA, the CDR3 is TGCGCCAGCAGCTTTCAGGGGGCAGATACGCAGTATTTT. Protein: CASSFQGADTQYF.

The chain couples TRBV7-2 to TRBJ1-1; no clear D. V was cut by 2 bases and J by 2 bases, with 24 bases left in between. Looked up from germline, CDR1 is SGHTA and CDR2 is FQGNSA. The CDR3 contains 19 residues. This CDR3 reads CASSLLEARYGDANTEAFF. As DNA, the CDR3 is TGTGCCAGCAGCTTACTTGAGGCACGATACGGGGATGCAAACACTGAAGCTTTCTTT.

The V call is TRBV13, the J call TRBJ2-1; the D gene is possibly TRBD2 (5 bases). Germline V gives CDR1 PRHDT, CDR2 FYEKMQ (reference sequence). V dropped 5 bases and J dropped 10 bases, with 15 bases sitting between them. The CDR3 totals 13 residues. This CDR3 is CASSPKLREEQFF. The CDR3 region has the DNA TGTGCCAGCAGCCCAAAATTAAGGGAGGAGCAGTTCTTC.

As for this clone: Its ends do not fully match the called genes, so a read error is possible. V gene TRBV28 combines with J gene TRBJ1-2, with TRBD1 as a possible D gene (5 bases). This CDR3 comprises 13 residues. Germline CDR1 MDHEN, CDR2 SYDVKM. This CDR3 reads CASSLGTDRRSLF. Written as DNA, the CDR3 is TGTGCCAGCAGTTTAGGGACCGACCGAAGGAGTCTATTC.

V gene TRBV6-6 combines with J gene TRBJ2-7; a weak D match, TRBD2 (6 bases). The V and J ends lost 5 bases and 6 bases respectively, with 17 bases between them. The germline V gene encodes CDR1 MNHNY and CDR2 SVGAGI (reference sequence). The CDR3 runs to 14 residues. The CDR3 nucleotides are TGTGCCAGCAGTAAGGAGGGGTACGTTGGCGAGCAGTACTTC. It codes for CASSKEGYVGEQYF.

V usage is TRBV5-4 and J usage is TRBJ1-2; 7 bases align to TRBD1. V shed 0 bases, J shed 8 bases, and the junction held 4 bases outside the gene matches. Per germline, CDR1 SGHNT and CDR2 YYREEE (reference sequence). CDR3 length: 13 amino acids. The CDR3 coding sequence is TGTGCCAGCAGCTTGGAGGGGGCGCGGGGCTACACCTTC. This translates into CASSLEGARGYTF.

This chain links TRBV7-2 with TRBJ2-7; possibly TRBD2 for D (6 bases). V lost 5 bases to trimming and J lost 7 bases, with 15 bases between them. The CDR3 is 13 residues long. Germline V gene sequence: CDR1 SGHTA, CDR2 FQGNSA. CDR3 bases: TGTGCCAGCAGCCCCAGGGACTCTCGTGAGCAGTACTTC. Amino acid sequence: CASSPRDSREQYF.

This clone appeared a single time. This rearrangement joins TRBV27 to TRBJ2-7, with TRBD1 matching 9 bases. The CDR3 contains 15 residues. Losses at the gene ends were 6 bases for V and 4 bases for J; bases not matched to a gene: 10. CDR1 and CDR2 (germline): MNHEY, SMNVEV (reference sequence). The CDR3, as DNA: TGTGCCAGCAGCCCCAAGGGGACAGGGTCATACGAGCAGTACTTC. Translating it yields CASSPKGTGSYEQYF.

The V gene is TRBV19, the J gene TRBJ2-2; 7 nucleotides match TRBD1. V was clipped by 5 bases and J by 1 base; unmatched bases: 4. Looked up from germline, CDR1 is LNHDA and CDR2 is SQIVND (reference sequence). This CDR3 has 15 amino acids. CDR3 DNA: TGTGCCAGTAGTGGCAGGACAGGGAACACCGGGGAGCTGTTTTTT. This translates into CASSGRTGNTGELFF.

The CDR3 bases are TGTGCCAGCAGCCAAGCACCGGGTGGTGAGAAATCCCTCCACTTT. Protein product: CASSQAPGGEKSLHF. V and J are TRBV3-1 (or the pseudogene TRBV3-2) and TRBJ1-6; D gene ambiguous. Germline V gene sequence: CDR1 LGHDT, CDR2 YNNKEL (reference sequence). V dropped 1 base and J dropped 14 bases, with 18 bases sitting between them. The length of the CDR3 is 15 residues.

V and J are TRBV6-2 or TRBV6-3 and TRBJ2-2; D ambiguous. Germline-derived CDR1 and CDR2 are MNHEY and SVGEGT. The CDR3 covers 13 residues. The germline V and J ends were trimmed by 4 bases and 7 bases, with 10 bases remaining between them. The CDR3 sequence: CASSWVSGGELFF. CDR3 in DNA: TGTGCCAGCAGTTGGGTTTCGGGCGGGGAGCTGTTTTTT.

The chain is built from TRBV3-1 (or the pseudogene TRBV3-2) and TRBJ1-6, with 7 positions matching TRBD1. The CDR3 covers 18 residues. Trimming took 1 base from V and 10 from J; bases not matched to a gene: 16. CDR1 is LGHDT and CDR2 is YNNKEL in the germline V gene (reference sequence). CDR3 loop: CASSQVPPRTGAGSPLHF. DNA of the CDR3: TGTGCCAGCAGCCAAGTCCCCCCCCGGACAGGAGCTGGATCACCCCTCCACTTT.